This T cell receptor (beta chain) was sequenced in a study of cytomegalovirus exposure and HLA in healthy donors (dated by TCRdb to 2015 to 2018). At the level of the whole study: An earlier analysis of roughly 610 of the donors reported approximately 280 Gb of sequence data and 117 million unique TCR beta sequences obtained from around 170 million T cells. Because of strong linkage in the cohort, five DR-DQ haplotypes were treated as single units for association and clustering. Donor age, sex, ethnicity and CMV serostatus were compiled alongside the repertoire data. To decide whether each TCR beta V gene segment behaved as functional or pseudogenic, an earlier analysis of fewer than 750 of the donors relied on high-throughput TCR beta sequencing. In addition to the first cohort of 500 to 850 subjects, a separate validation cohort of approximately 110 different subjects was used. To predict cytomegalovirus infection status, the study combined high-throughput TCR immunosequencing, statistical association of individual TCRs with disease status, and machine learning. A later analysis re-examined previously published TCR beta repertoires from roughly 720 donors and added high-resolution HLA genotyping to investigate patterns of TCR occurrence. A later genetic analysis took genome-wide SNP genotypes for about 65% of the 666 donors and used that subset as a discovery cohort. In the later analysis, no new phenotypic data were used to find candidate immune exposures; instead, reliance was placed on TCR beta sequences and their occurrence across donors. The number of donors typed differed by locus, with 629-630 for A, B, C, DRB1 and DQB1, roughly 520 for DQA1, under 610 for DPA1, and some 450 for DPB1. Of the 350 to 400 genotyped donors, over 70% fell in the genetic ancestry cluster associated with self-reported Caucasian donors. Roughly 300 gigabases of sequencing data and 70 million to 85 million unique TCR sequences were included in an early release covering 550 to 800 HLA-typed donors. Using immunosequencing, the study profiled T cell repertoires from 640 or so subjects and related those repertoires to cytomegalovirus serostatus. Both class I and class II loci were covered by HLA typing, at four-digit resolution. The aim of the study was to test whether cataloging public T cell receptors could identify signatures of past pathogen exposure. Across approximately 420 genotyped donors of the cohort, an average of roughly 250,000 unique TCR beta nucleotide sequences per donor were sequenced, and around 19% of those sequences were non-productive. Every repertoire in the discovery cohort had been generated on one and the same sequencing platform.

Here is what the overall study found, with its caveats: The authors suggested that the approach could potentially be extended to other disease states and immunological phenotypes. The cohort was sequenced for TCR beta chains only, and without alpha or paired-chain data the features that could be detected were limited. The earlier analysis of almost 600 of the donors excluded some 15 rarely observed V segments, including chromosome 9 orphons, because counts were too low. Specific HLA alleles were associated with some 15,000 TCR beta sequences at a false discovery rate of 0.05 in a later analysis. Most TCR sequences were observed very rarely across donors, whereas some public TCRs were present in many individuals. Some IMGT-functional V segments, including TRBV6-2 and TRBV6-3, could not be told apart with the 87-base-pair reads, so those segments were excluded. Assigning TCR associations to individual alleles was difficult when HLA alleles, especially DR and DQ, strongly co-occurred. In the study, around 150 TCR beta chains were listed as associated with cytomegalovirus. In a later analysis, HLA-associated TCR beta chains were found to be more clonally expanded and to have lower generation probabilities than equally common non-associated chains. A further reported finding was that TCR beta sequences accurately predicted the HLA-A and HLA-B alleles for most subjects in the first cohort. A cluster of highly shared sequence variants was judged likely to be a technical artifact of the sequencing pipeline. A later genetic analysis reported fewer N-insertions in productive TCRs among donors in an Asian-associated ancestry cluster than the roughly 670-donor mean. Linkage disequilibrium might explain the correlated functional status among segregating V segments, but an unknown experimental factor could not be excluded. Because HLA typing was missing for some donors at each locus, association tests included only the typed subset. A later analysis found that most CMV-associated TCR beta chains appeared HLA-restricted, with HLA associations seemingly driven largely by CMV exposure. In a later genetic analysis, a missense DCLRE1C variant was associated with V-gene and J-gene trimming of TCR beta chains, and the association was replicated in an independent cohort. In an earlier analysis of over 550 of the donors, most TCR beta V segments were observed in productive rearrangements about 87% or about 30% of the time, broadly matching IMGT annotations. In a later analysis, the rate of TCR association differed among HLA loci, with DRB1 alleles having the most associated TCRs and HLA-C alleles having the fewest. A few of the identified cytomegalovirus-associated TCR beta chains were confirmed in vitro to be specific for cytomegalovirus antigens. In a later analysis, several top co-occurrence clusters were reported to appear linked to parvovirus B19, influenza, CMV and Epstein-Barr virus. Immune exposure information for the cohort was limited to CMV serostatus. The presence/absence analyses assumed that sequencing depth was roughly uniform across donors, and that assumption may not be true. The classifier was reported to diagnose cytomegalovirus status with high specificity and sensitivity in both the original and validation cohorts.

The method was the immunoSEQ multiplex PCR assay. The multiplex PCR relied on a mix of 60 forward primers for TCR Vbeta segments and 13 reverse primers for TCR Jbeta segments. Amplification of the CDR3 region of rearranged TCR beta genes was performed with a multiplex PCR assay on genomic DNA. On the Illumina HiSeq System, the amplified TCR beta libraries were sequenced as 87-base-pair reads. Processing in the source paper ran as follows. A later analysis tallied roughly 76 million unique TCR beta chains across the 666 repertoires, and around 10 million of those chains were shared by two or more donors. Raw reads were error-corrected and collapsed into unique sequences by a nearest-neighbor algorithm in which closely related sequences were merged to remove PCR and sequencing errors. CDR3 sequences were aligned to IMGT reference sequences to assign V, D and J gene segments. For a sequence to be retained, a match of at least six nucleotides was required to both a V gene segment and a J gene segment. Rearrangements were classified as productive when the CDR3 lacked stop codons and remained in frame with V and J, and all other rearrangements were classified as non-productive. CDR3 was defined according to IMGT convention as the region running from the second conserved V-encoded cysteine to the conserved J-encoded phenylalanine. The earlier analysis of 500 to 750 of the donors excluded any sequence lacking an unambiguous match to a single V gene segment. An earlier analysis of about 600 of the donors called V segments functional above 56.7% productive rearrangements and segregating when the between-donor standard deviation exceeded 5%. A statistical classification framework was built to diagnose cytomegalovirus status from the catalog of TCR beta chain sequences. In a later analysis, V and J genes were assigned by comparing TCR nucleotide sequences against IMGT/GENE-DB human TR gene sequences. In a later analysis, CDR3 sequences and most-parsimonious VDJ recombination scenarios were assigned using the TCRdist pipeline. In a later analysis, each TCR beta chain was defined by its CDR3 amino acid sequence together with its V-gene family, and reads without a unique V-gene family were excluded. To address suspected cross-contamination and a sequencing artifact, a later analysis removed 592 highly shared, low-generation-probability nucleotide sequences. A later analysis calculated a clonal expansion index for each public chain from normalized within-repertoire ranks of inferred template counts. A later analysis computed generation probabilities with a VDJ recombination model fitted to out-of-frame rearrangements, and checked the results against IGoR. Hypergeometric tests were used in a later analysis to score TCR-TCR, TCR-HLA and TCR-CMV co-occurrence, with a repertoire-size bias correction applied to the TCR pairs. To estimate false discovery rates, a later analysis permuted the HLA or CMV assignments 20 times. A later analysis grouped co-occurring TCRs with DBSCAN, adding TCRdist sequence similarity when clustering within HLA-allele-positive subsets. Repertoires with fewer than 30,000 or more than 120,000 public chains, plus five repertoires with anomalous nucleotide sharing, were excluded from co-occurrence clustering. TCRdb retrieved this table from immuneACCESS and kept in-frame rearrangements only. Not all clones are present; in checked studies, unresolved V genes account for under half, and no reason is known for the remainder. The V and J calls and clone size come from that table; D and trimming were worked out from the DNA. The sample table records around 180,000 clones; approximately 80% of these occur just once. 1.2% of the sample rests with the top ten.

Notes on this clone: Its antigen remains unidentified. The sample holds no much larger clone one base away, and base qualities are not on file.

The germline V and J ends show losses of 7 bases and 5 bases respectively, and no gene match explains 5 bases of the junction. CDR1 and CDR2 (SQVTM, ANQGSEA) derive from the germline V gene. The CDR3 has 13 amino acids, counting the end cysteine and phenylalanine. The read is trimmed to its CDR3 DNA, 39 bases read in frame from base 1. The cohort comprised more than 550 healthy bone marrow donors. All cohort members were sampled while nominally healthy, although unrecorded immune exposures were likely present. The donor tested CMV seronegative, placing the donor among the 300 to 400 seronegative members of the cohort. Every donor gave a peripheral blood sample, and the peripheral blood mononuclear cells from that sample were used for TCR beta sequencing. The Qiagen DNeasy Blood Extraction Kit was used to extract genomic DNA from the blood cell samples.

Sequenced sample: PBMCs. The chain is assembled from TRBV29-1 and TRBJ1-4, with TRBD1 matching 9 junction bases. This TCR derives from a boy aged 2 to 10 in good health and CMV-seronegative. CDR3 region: CSGTQGANEKLFF. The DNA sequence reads TGCAGCGGTACACAGGGGGCGAATGAAAAACTGTTTTTT.